Detailed here is one T cell receptor (beta chain). The CDR3 extends over 14 amino acids. Germline assignment: CDR1 SGHTA and CDR2 FQGTGA. V was pared by 4 bases and J by 2 bases, with 11 bases between. This sample stems from a study of blood T cell repertoires in COVID-19. Across the whole study: Acute and convalescent COVID-19 samples came from the United States, Italy and Spain. The cDNA or gDNA used as material had been derived from T cells, B-cell-depleted T cells, or PBMCs.

Study processing details: The assay estimated nucleated cells by amplifying reference gene primers. TCRdb's table, derived via immunoSEQ multiplex PCR, lists solely in-frame clones and lacks some. The DNA was the basis for D and trimming; V, J and clone size are from that table. Counted here are some 120,000 clones, approximately 80% occurring once; the ten biggest clones make up approximately 25%. Sequenced input: peripheral blood. The TCR originated in a human donor in a cohort sampled during active COVID-19. The chain recombines TRBV7-3 with TRBJ1-1, with TRBD1 as a possible D gene (6 bases). The CDR3 coding sequence is TGTGCCAGCAGCTCCGGGACAAGTAACACTGAAGCTTTCTTT. Protein: CASSSGTSNTEAFF.